Listed here is a single TCR beta chain. The data originate from a study of T cell responses to AZD1222 COVID-19 vaccine. Sequencing used immunoSEQ multiplex PCR; TCRdb keeps in-frame clones, though not all of them. Among 82,000 or so clones, 90% to 95% were seen once, and the ten largest hold over 4.5%. The sequence was collected from an adult in good health. This sample comprised peripheral blood, obtained on day 0 of AZD1222 vaccination.

This CDR3 reads CASSANYGYTF. The CDR3 region has the DNA TGTGCCAGCAGCGCGAACTATGGCTACACCTTC. J is TRBJ1-2 and V is TRBV9; D is undetermined. This CDR3 has 11 amino acids. Germline CDR1 is SGDLS and CDR2 is YYNGEE. V gave up 3 bases and J gave up 2 bases, with 2 bases separating them. Drawing the rest from reference TRBV9 and TRBJ1-2, the complete variable domain is DSGVTQTPKHLITATGQRVTLRCSPRSGDLSVYWYQQSLDQGLQFLIQYYNGEERAKGNILERFSAQQFPDLHSELNLSSLELGDSALYFCASSANYGYTFGSGTRLTVV.